This T cell receptor (beta chain) was recorded in a study of cytomegalovirus exposure and HLA in healthy donors. Overall study results and limits: According to reports, the classifier identified cytomegalovirus status with high specificity and sensitivity. In a later analysis, donors in an Asian-associated ancestry cluster reportedly had fewer N-insertions in productive TCRs than the cohort mean.

There are 19 residues in the CDR3. The germline gives CDR1 LNHDA, CDR2 SQIVND (reference sequence). V shed 2 bases and J 0 bases; nucleotides not matched to a gene: 9. PCR amplification relied on 60 Vbeta primers (plus 13 Jbeta primers). The table came from immunoSEQ multiplex PCR; TCRdb's copy has only in-frame clones and leaves some out. The sample has more than 100,000 clones; roughly 15% are singletons. This clone was observed a few times. Its antigen is currently unknown. The receptor's source is a woman between 18 and 29 years old in good health and CMV-seronegative. The rearrangement links TRBV19 to TRBJ2-6; 8 positions match TRBD1. Sequencing was carried out using PBMCs. CDR3 in amino acids: CASSISGQGILSGANVLTF. The CDR3 nucleotides are TGTGCCAGTAGTATAAGCGGACAGGGAATCCTCTCTGGGGCCAACGTCCTGACTTTC.